Presented here are 15 T cell receptor beta chains from one specimen sequenced in a study of cytomegalovirus exposure and HLA in healthy donors. The PCR had 60 Vbeta and 13 Jbeta primers. Method: immunoSEQ multiplex PCR; TCRdb's copy keeps in-frame clones and lacks some. The repertoire holds some 180,000 clones, roughly 73% seen once, with 1.8% in the top ten. Source material: PBMCs. These receptors all stem from a woman in her 30s in good health and CMV-seronegative.

This clone was detected only a few times. The chain links TRBV7-9 to TRBJ2-3; the D gene is possibly TRBD2 (5 bases). The CDR3 totals 15 residues. The germline gives CDR1 SEHNR, CDR2 FQNEAQ (reference sequence). Trimming pared 5 bases from V and 3 bases from J, leaving 15 bases between. The CDR3 here is CASSPGLVRTDTQYF. CDR3 nucleotide sequence: TGTGCCAGCAGCCCAGGACTGGTAAGAACAGATACGCAGTATTTT.

The chain joins TRBV6-4 to TRBJ2-2; 8 nucleotides align to TRBD1. J was trimmed by 5 bases and V by 3 bases; bases with no gene match: 2. There are 14 residues in the CDR3. CDR1 is MRHNA and CDR2 is SNTAGT in the germline V gene. DNA of the CDR3: TGTGCCAGCAGTGAGGGACAGGCTACCGGGGAGCTGTTTTTT. This sequence encodes CASSEGQATGELFF.

This rearrangement joins TRBV27 to TRBJ2-1; TRBD2 aligns across 11 bases. The trim removed 2 bases at V and 9 bases at J, leaving 6 bases unmatched. CDR1 is MNHEY and CDR2 is SMNVEV in the germline V gene (reference sequence). This CDR3 region has 15 residues. The CDR3 reads CASSLTLAGVVEQFF. CDR3 nucleotide sequence: TGTGCCAGCAGTTTAACACTAGCGGGAGTAGTTGAGCAGTTCTTC.

This rearrangement joins TRBV13 to TRBJ2-1, with 10 bases aligning to TRBD2. Trimming cost V 8 bases and J 9 bases; bases outside gene matches: 10. Germline V lookup: CDR1 PRHDT, CDR2 FYEKMQ (reference sequence). The CDR3 length is 14 residues. The CDR3 coding sequence is TGTGCCAGCCGAAGCGGGAGGGGAGTCAGTGAGCAGTTCTTC. Protein: CASRSGRGVSEQFF.

This sequence joins TRBV7-6 and TRBJ2-2; 8 nucleotides match TRBD1. CDR3 length equals 17 residues. CDR1 and CDR2 (germline): SGHVS, FNYEAQ. V shed 1 base, J shed 1 base, and the junction held 5 bases outside the gene matches. CDR3 DNA: TGTGCCAGCAGCTTAGTACGGACAGGGCTGAACACCGGGGAGCTGTTTTTT. Translation gives CASSLVRTGLNTGELFF.

The chain combines TRBV10-1 with TRBJ2-1; perhaps TRBD1 as D (7 bases). This CDR3 is 15 amino acids long. Trimming left V 2 bases short and J 2 bases short, with 10 bases between. In germline, CDR1 is WNHNN, CDR2 SYGVQD (reference sequence). The CDR3 DNA reads as TGCGCCAGCAGTGAGGCGGGACAGCCCTACAATGAGCAGTTCTTC. Translation gives CASSEAGQPYNEQFF.

This chain's CDR3 is CASSRKGLAGGPSSGANVLTF. The DNA of the CDR3 is TGCGCCAGCAGCCGGAAAGGGCTAGCGGGAGGGCCCAGCTCTGGGGCCAACGTCCTGACTTTC. The rearrangement uses TRBV4-3 and TRBJ2-6, with 12 bases lining up with TRBD2. The CDR3 contains 21 residues. V shed 4 bases and J 0 bases; nucleotides not matched to a gene: 13. Germline lookup yields CDR1 LGHNA and CDR2 YSLEER.

DNA for the CDR3: TGCAGCGTGGTTAGTAGCTCCTACGAGCAGTACTTC. As protein: CSVVSSSYEQYF. The chain uses TRBV29-1 and TRBJ2-7, with no clear D. The CDR3 is 12 residues long. The germline V gene has CDR1 SQVTM and CDR2 ANQGSEA. Deletions cut 6 bases from V and 0 bases from J, with 9 bases between.

J is TRBJ1-6 and V is TRBV7-9, with a tentative D call TRBD1 (5 bases). The CDR3 loop spans 16 amino acids. Germline V gives CDR1 SEHNR, CDR2 FQNEAQ (reference sequence). V was clipped by 2 bases and J by 7 bases, with 15 bases between them. The chain's CDR3 is CASSLLVGQGNSPLHF. The DNA of the CDR3 is TGTGCCAGCAGCTTACTTGTTGGCCAGGGAAATTCACCCCTCCACTTT.

V and J are TRBV13 and TRBJ2-7; D remains unclear. V lost 5 bases and J 4 bases, leaving 12 bases between the germline ends. There are 13 residues in the CDR3. Germline V gives CDR1 PRHDT, CDR2 FYEKMQ (reference sequence). CDR3 nucleotide sequence: TGTGCCAGCAGCCCCCAAGAAGCGTACGAGCAGTACTTC. This translates into CASSPQEAYEQYF.

This chain links TRBV7-2 with TRBJ2-7; no reliable D call. V was trimmed by 4 bases and J by 4 bases, leaving 11 bases between them. Germline CDR1 reads SGHTA; CDR2 reads FQGNSA. The CDR3 loop spans 13 amino acids. CDR3 residues: CASSSRAVYEQYF. CDR3 DNA sequence: TGTGCCAGCAGCTCCCGTGCGGTGTACGAGCAGTACTTC.

The chain carries TRBV13 and TRBJ1-1, with unresolved D. CDR3 size: 14 residues. Trimming stripped 5 bases from V and 4 bases from J, with 14 bases between. CDR1 and CDR2 (germline): PRHDT, FYEKMQ (reference sequence). The CDR3 coding sequence is TGTGCCAGCAGCCTAGACCCAGATGGCACTGAAGCTTTCTTT. Translating it yields CASSLDPDGTEAFF. The whole variable domain, filled in from reference TRBV13 and TRBJ1-1, reads AAGVIQSPRHLIKEKRETATLKCYPIPRHDTVYWYQQGPGQDPQFLISFYEKMQSDKGSIPDRFSAQQFSDYHSELNMSSLELGDSALYFCASSLDPDGTEAFFGQGTRLTVV.

V gene TRBV19 combines with J gene TRBJ2-2, with 9 nucleotides matching TRBD1. Germline V gene sequence: CDR1 LNHDA, CDR2 SQIVND (reference sequence). J gave up 6 bases and V 3 bases, and 8 bases lay outside the gene matches. The CDR3 contains 16 residues. The CDR3 sequence: CASSMGTGLGPGELFF. CDR3 bases: TGTGCCAGTAGTATGGGGACAGGGTTGGGTCCCGGGGAGCTGTTTTTT.

This clone was seen only a few times. This chain uses TRBV6-5 with TRBJ1-1, with D tentatively TRBD1 (6 bases). The germline CDR1 and CDR2 sequences are MNHEY and SVGAGI. Trimming left V 4 bases short and J 3 bases short, with 12 bases between. CDR3 length: 14 residues. The CDR3 region is CASSFRGKDTEAFF. The DNA for the CDR3 is TGTGCCAGCAGTTTCAGGGGAAAGGACACTGAAGCTTTCTTT.

The chain has TRBV4-1 and TRBJ2-5; 8 bases match TRBD1. The DNA end lines up better with TRBJ2-7; the J call may be wrong. This CDR3 comprises 15 residues. Germline CDR1 is MGHRA and CDR2 is YSYEKL. As DNA, the CDR3 is TGCGCCAGCAGCCAACCCCCGACAGGGGTCTACGAGCAGTACTTC. Translated, it gives CASSQPPTGVYEQYF.